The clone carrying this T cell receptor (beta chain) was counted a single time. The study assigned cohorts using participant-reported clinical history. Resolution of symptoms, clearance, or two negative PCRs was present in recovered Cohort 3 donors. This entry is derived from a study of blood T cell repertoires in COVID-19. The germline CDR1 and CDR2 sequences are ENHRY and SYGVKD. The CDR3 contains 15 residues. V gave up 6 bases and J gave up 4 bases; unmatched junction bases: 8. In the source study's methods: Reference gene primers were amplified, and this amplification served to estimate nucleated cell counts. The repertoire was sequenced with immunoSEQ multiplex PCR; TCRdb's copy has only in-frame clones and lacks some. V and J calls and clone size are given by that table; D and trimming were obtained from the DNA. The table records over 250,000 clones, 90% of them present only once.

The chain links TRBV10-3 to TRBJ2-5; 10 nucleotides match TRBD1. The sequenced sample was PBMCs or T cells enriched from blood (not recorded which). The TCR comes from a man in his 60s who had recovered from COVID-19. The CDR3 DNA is TGTGCCATCAGCCGACAGGGGGCATCGGTAGAGACCCAGTACTTC. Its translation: CAISRQGASVETQYF.